This T cell receptor beta chain was recovered during a study of technical replicates of blood from a handful of donors. The repertoire was sequenced with immunoSEQ multiplex PCR; TCRdb's copy has only in-frame clones and lacks some. The data show 65,000 to 70,000 clones, approximately 89% seen once. The CDR3 extends over 14 amino acids. Trimming took off 0 bases at V and 11 bases at J, with 16 bases between the two ends. Germline CDR1 and CDR2: MNHEY and SVGAGI. The table lists this clone with a count of one. Input material: PBMCs. The V gene is TRBV6-5, the J gene TRBJ1-1; possibly TRBD1 for D (6 bases). This clonotype was sampled from a human donor in good health. Some clones in this sample may be carry-over from other donors' samples. CDR3 sequence (DNA): TGTGCCAGCAGTTACTCGATGGTCAGGACAGCGGCTTTCTTT. Translated: CASSYSMVRTAAFF.